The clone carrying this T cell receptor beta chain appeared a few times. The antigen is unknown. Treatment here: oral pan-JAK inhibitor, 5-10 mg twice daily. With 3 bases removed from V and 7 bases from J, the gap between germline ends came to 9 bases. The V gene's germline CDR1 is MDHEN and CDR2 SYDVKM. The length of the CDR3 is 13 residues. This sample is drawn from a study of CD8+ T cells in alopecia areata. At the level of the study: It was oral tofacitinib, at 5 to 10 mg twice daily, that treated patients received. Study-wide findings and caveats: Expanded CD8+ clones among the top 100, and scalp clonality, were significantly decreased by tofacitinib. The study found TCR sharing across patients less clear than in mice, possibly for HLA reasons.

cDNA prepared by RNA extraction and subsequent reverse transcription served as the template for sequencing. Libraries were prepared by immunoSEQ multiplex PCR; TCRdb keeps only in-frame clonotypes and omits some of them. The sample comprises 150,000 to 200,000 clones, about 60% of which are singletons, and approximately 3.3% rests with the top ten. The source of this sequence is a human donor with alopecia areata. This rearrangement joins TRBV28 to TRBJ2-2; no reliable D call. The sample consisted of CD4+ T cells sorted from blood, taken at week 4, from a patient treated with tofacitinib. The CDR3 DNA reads TGTGCCAGCAGTTTTTCCGGGCTCGGGGAGCTGTTTTTT. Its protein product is CASSFSGLGELFF.